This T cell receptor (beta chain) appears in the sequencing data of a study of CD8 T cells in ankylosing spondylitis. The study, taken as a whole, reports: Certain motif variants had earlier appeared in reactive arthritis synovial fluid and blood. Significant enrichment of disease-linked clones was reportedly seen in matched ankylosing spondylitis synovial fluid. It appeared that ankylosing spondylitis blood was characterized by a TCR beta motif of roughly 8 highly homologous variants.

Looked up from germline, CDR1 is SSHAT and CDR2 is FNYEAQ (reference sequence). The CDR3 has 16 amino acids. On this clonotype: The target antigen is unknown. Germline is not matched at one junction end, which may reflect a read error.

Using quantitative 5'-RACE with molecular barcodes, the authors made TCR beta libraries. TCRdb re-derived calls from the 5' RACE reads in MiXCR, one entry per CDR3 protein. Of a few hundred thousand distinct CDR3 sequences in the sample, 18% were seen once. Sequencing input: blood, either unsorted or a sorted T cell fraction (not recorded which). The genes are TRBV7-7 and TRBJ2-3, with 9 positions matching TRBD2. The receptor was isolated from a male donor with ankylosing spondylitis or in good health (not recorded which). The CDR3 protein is CASSPDLAGNADTRYF. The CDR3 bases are TGTGCTAGCAGCCCAGACCTAGCGGGAAATGCAGATACGCGGTATTTT.